These 9 T cell receptor beta chains were sequenced from one sample in a study of CD8+CD57+ T cells in acquired aplastic anemia. Genomic DNA, the template, was used for profiling of the TCR beta VDJ and CDR3. TCRdb called the reads again in MiXCR, with one record for every CDR3 protein. The sample carries roughly 180,000 distinct CDR3 sequences, around 63% recorded once. Patients chosen for sequencing had shown CD8+CD57+ cell expansion by flow cytometry. The sequenced sample was sorted CD4+, CD8+, or CD8+CD57+ T cells (not recorded which) from PBMCs. The source is a human donor with aplastic anemia.

The J gene is TRBJ1-2, the V gene TRBV29-1; maybe TRBD1 (5 bases). The germline V and J ends were trimmed by 5 bases and 2 bases, with 9 bases remaining between them. CDR1 is SQVTM, CDR2 ANQGSEA, per germline. This CDR3 is built from 12 residues. The CDR3 DNA follows: TGCAGCGTTAAGACAGAAAACTATGGCTACACCTTC. This translates into CSVKTENYGYTF. Complete variable domain (other parts from reference TRBV29-1 and TRBJ1-2): SAVISQKPSRDICQRGTSLTIQCQVDSQVTMMFWYRQQPGQSLTLIATANQGSEATYESGFVIDKFPISRPNLTFSTLTVSNMSPEDSSIYLCSVKTENYGYTFGSGTRLTVV.

The DNA of the CDR3 is TGTGCCAGCAGTAGCCGGGACACGAACACTGAAGCTTTCTTT. It translates to CASSSRDTNTEAFF. The V gene is TRBV2, the J gene TRBJ1-1, with D tentatively TRBD1 (6 bases). The CDR3 runs to 14 residues. V lost 5 bases and J 1 base, leaving 11 bases between the germline ends. Germline CDR1 is SNHLY and CDR2 is FYNNEI.

V gene TRBV7-9 combines with J gene TRBJ2-7, with D tentatively TRBD1 (6 bases). The CDR3 totals 15 residues. Germline V gene sequence: CDR1 SEHNR, CDR2 FQNEAQ (reference sequence). V was cut by 5 bases and J by 0 bases, with 14 bases left in between. CDR3 in amino acids: CASSKQGPSSYEQYF. CDR3 DNA sequence: TGTGCCAGCAGCAAACAGGGCCCAAGCTCCTACGAGCAGTACTTC.

In this sample, this clonotype turned up many times. The chain couples TRBV29-1 to TRBJ2-1, with no clear D. Germline V lookup: CDR1 SQVTM, CDR2 ANQGSEA. Between the trimmed V and J ends, which lost 6 bases and 0 bases, there was a span of 12 bases. The CDR3 totals 14 residues. In nucleotides, the CDR3 is TGCAGCGTAGAGGACGGAAGCTCCTACAATGAGCAGTTCTTC. Translating gives CSVEDGSSYNEQFF.

The table lists this clonotype with many counts. The chain is built from TRBV19 and TRBJ1-2; D unclear. This CDR3 contains 11 residues. V was clipped by 5 bases and J by 8 bases, with 9 bases between them. The germline V gene encodes CDR1 LNHDA and CDR2 SQIVND (reference sequence). The CDR3 nucleotides are TGTGCCAGTAGTGCAGGTGACGGCTACACCTTC. Translated: CASSAGDGYTF.

This clonotype was recorded at least ten times. CDR3 loop: CASSGQRGAGGETQYF. CDR3 bases: TGTGCCAGCAGTGGACAGCGGGGGGCCGGGGGAGAGACCCAGTACTTC. This sequence joins TRBV2 and TRBJ2-5; 9 nucleotides align to TRBD2. After removal of 4 bases from V and 4 bases from J, the junction contained 10 bases not matched to a gene. This CDR3 contains 16 residues. Germline loops: CDR1 SNHLY, CDR2 FYNNEI. The full variable domain, completed using reference TRBV2 and TRBJ2-5, is EPEVTQTPSHQVTQMGQEVILRCVPISNHLYFYWYRQILGQKVEFLVSFYNNEISEKSEIFDDQFSVERPDGSNFTLKIRSTKLEDSAMYFCASSGQRGAGGETQYFGPGTRLLVL.

About this clonotype itself: A read error is likely, as this CDR3 ends without the conserved phenylalanine or tryptophan. The chain recombines TRBV2 with TRBJ2-7, with 7 bases identical to TRBD1. Unmatched junction bases numbered 6, after V lost 6 bases and J lost 7 bases. The CDR3 spans 12 residues. From germline, CDR1 is SNHLY and CDR2 FYNNEI. CDR3 region: CASSATGVEQYS. As DNA, the CDR3 is TGTGCCAGCAGCGCCACAGGGGTTGAGCAGTACTCC.

As for this clonotype: The conserved phenylalanine or tryptophan is not found at the CDR3 terminus, so this likely reflects a read error. The chain carries TRBV7-3 and TRBJ2-1, with 10 bases aligning to TRBD2. V shed 2 bases and J 8 bases; nucleotides not matched to a gene: 0. The length of the CDR3 is 13 residues. Germline loops: CDR1 SGHTA, CDR2 FQGTGA. The CDR3 reads CASSLLAGDEQFL. The DNA for the CDR3 is TGTGCCAGCAGCTTACTAGCGGGAGATGAGCAGTTCCTC.

This clonotype was detected many times. The chain is built from TRBV11-1 and TRBJ1-6, with TRBD1 identical over 8 bases. With V trimmed by 5 bases and J by 5 bases, 2 bases remained unmatched. Germline loops: CDR1 SGHAT, CDR2 FQDESV (reference sequence). CDR3 size: 14 residues. The CDR3 coding sequence is TGTGCCAGCAGCAACAGGGGGAATAATTCACCCCTCCACTTT. Protein: CASSNRGNNSPLHF.